Sequencing of this TCR beta chain was carried out in a study of blood T cell repertoires in COVID-19. Study-level information: COVID-19 samples, acute and convalescent, were from the United States, Italy and Spain.

This CDR3 region has 15 residues. Germline CDR1 MNHEY, CDR2 SVGAGI. The V end lost 6 bases, the J end lost 8 bases, and 22 bases lay between the germline ends. Donors were grouped by their self-reported clinical history. Cohort 3 recovered donors had two negative PCRs, clearance, or symptom resolution. Sequencing used immunoSEQ multiplex PCR; TCRdb keeps in-frame clones, though not all of them. The sample yields around 300,000 clones, about 90% seen once. The J gene is TRBJ1-1, the V gene TRBV6-5, with TRBD1 as a possible D gene (5 bases). The source of this sequence is a woman aged 60-75 years who had recovered from COVID-19. Sequences were obtained from PBMCs or T cells enriched from blood (not recorded which). CDR3 sequence: CASRNTGPLLVEAFF. The CDR3 DNA reads as TGTGCCAGCAGGAACACAGGTCCGCTTTTGGTCGAAGCTTTCTTT.